A single sample gave rise to the 12 T cell receptor beta chains below, sequenced in a study of Ad26.COV2.S vaccination and SARS-CoV-2 variants. Stated treatment: roughly 19 received Ad26.COV2.S at low or high dose, single or two shots; about five received placebo; per-sample allocation not given. Specimens were obtained on day 63 following the first vaccine or placebo injection. Generated by immunoSEQ multiplex PCR, the TCRdb table keeps only in-frame clones and is missing some. The table shows hundreds of thousands of clones, with about nine tenths occurring only once. The sample here was peripheral blood, taken in a trial of Ad26.COV2.S vaccine versus placebo. The receptors originated from a person between 18 and 60 years old who received the Ad26.COV2.S COVID-19 vaccine or a placebo.

V is TRBV4-3 and J is TRBJ1-2, with D perhaps matching TRBD1 (5 bases). CDR1 and CDR2 from the germline V gene are LGHNA and YSLEER. The CDR3 covers 13 residues. The V end was cut by 4 bases, the J end by 4 bases, with 10 bases between. CDR3 coding DNA: TGCGCCAGCAGCCGGGACCAAGCCTATGGCTACACCTTC. The encoded protein is CASSRDQAYGYTF.

The V call is TRBV28, the J call TRBJ1-4; a weak D match, TRBD1 (6 bases). CDR3 length: 18 residues. V shed 6 bases and J shed 0 bases, with 20 bases lying between them. Germline V gene data show CDR1 as MDHEN and CDR2 as SYDVKM. CDR3 nucleotides: TGTGCCAGCAGCTTTCCAGGGGCCCCCCGGCCAACTAATGAAAAACTGTTTTTT. It yields the protein CASSFPGAPRPTNEKLFF.

The V and J genes are TRBV7-8 and TRBJ1-1; TRBD1 is a possible D gene (5 bases). The V gene lost 5 bases and the J gene lost 3 bases, with 13 bases spanning the gap. CDR1 SGHVS and CDR2 FQNEAQ come from the germline V gene. CDR3 length equals 14 residues. The CDR3 DNA reads as TGTGCCAGCAGCGTACCGGGGCCGCACACTGAAGCTTTCTTT. Its protein is CASSVPGPHTEAFF.

V is TRBV6-4 and J is TRBJ2-1, with TRBD2 matching over 8 bases. J was trimmed by 9 bases and V by 4 bases; bases with no gene match: 11. The CDR3 extends over 15 amino acids. Germline V CDR1 and CDR2: MRHNA, SNTAGT. The CDR3 region is CASSALAGRGVEQFF. CDR3 in DNA: TGTGCCAGCAGTGCTTTAGCGGGGAGGGGCGTTGAGCAGTTCTTC.

This clone was observed a single time. The chain joins TRBV7-8 to TRBJ2-3; D not resolved. The CDR3 sequence is 15 residues long. Germline V gene data show CDR1 as SGHVS and CDR2 as FQNEAQ. The V end was cut by 1 base, the J end by 4 bases, with 12 bases between. The CDR3 DNA follows: TGTGCCAGCAGCTTAGTGATAGGAACTCCAGATACGCAGTATTTT. Its protein product is CASSLVIGTPDTQYF.

The rearrangement joins TRBV4-3 to TRBJ2-1; no definite D call. V shed 0 bases and J shed 4 bases, with 13 bases lying between them. The length of the CDR3 is 16 residues. CDR1 and CDR2 from the germline V gene are LGHNA and YSLEER. This CDR3 reads CASSQDWETPYNEQFF. The CDR3 bases are TGCGCCAGCAGCCAAGATTGGGAAACTCCTTACAATGAGCAGTTCTTC.

The chain links TRBV5-1 to TRBJ2-6; 12 bases line up with TRBD1. V dropped 4 bases and J dropped 2; count of bases not matched to a gene: 7. Germline V gene sequence: CDR1 SGHRS, CDR2 YFSETQ. The CDR3 is 18 amino acids. CDR3 sequence: CASSPAGTGGTGANVLTF. Written as DNA, the CDR3 is TGCGCCAGCAGCCCGGCCGGGACAGGGGGCACTGGGGCCAACGTCCTGACTTTC.

The chain employs TRBV19 and TRBJ1-6, with D possibly matching TRBD1 (5 bases). Trimming pared 5 bases from V and 11 bases from J, leaving 13 bases between. The CDR3 consists of 13 residues. Germline CDR1 reads LNHDA; CDR2 reads SQIVND (reference sequence). The CDR3 DNA is TGTGCCAGTAGTCAGGGTGAGACGACACCCCTCCACTTT. Encoded protein: CASSQGETTPLHF.

CDR3 amino acids: CATGPGMANYGYTF. CDR3 DNA sequence: TGTGCCACAGGGCCGGGGATGGCTAACTATGGCTACACCTTC. The chain joins TRBV19 to TRBJ1-2, with D perhaps matching TRBD1 (5 bases). The V and J ends lost 10 bases and 0 bases respectively, with 15 bases between them. CDR3 size: 14 residues. CDR1 LNHDA and CDR2 SQIVND come from the germline V gene (reference sequence).

This clone appeared once. The V gene is TRBV4-3, the J gene TRBJ1-2; TRBD1 matches at 10 bases. V was clipped by 0 bases and J by 8 bases; unmatched bases: 3. This CDR3 spans 14 amino acids. In germline, CDR1 is LGHNA, CDR2 YSLEER. CDR3 protein: CASSQEGTGDGYTF. CDR3 DNA sequence: TGCGCCAGCAGCCAAGAAGGGACAGGGGACGGCTACACCTTC.

V is TRBV9 and J is TRBJ2-2; TRBD1 might be the D (8 bases). Trimming shortened V by 0 bases and J by 4 bases, and 19 bases separated the two germline ends. CDR3 length: 18 residues. The germline CDR1 and CDR2 sequences are SGDLS and YYNGEE. The CDR3 reads CASSVVGGTGIFTGELFF. The CDR3 nucleotides read TGTGCCAGCAGCGTAGTCGGGGGGACAGGCATTTTCACCGGGGAGCTGTTTTTT. The complete variable domain, with remaining parts taken from reference TRBV9 and TRBJ2-2, reads DSGVTQTPKHLITATGQRVTLRCSPRSGDLSVYWYQQSLDQGLQFLIQYYNGEERAKGNILERFSAQQFPDLHSELNLSSLELGDSALYFCASSVVGGTGIFTGELFFGEGSRLTVL.

The chain couples TRBV5-6 to TRBJ2-2, with TRBD2 matching over 8 bases. The length of the CDR3 is 13 residues. The V segment lost 2 bases and the J segment 6 bases; nucleotides outside the gene matches: 0. Germline values: CDR1 SGHDT, CDR2 YYEEEE. CDR3 residues: CASSFGRAGELFF. In DNA, the CDR3 is TGTGCCAGCAGCTTCGGGAGGGCCGGGGAGCTGTTTTTT.